Each of the 19 T cell receptor beta chains below was sequenced from the same sample in a study of cytomegalovirus exposure and HLA in healthy donors. The assay was immunoSEQ multiplex PCR, and TCRdb's table has in-frame clones only and misses some. The profile shows about 69,000 clones, about 94% of them singletons. Source material: PBMCs. Receptors were obtained from a woman under 30 in good health and CMV-seronegative.

J is TRBJ2-5 and V is TRBV10-1; no clear D. The CDR3 consists of 13 residues. The germline V gene has CDR1 WNHNN and CDR2 SYGVQD (reference sequence). V lost 2 bases and J lost 1, with 5 bases in between. The CDR3 region has the DNA TGCGCCAGCAGTGAGAACGGCCAAGAGACCCAGTACTTC. This translates into CASSENGQETQYF.

J is TRBJ2-5 and V is TRBV7-2; no clear D. Trimming stripped 5 bases from V and 5 bases from J, with 12 bases between. This CDR3 is 13 amino acids long. Germline V gene sequence: CDR1 SGHTA, CDR2 FQGNSA. The CDR3 DNA reads as TGTGCCAGCAGCAATAGAGTATGGGAGACCCAGTACTTC. Translation gives CASSNRVWETQYF.

V and J are TRBV6-1 and TRBJ1-2, with TRBD1 matching over 8 bases. The CDR3 consists of 14 residues. Germline V lookup: CDR1 MNHNS, CDR2 SASEGT. Germline trimming cut 2 bases from V and 5 bases from J; bases unmatched to any gene: 4. CDR3 in DNA: TGTGCCAGCAGTGAATACAGGGGGAAATATGGCTACACCTTC. Translation gives CASSEYRGKYGYTF.

The chain is built from TRBV18 and TRBJ2-7; D possibly corresponds to TRBD2 (5 bases). In germline, CDR1 is KGHSH, CDR2 LQKENI. The CDR3 runs 12 residues. The germline V and J ends were trimmed by 3 bases and 5 bases, with 8 bases remaining between them. The CDR3 loop reads CASSPERDEQYF. DNA of the CDR3: TGTGCCAGCTCACCTGAGAGGGACGAGCAGTACTTC.

This clone is a singleton in its sample. The chain carries TRBV12-1 and TRBJ1-5; the table's D call of TRBD1 was not tested on the DNA. TRBV12-1 constitutes a pseudogene. The CDR3 contains 18 residues. CDR3 DNA: TGTGCCAGCAGCTTTTCTGCAGGGATCGATTATAGCAATCAGCCCCAGCATTTT. Translated, it gives CASSFSAGIDYSNQPQHF.

V and J are TRBV7-9 and TRBJ2-1; maybe TRBD1 (5 bases). The CDR3 consists of 17 residues. V lost 1 base and J lost 6, with 19 bases in between. Germline V gene data show CDR1 as SEHNR and CDR2 as FQNEAQ (reference sequence). CDR3 in DNA: TGTGCCAGCAGCTTAGTAGTCGGCAGGGTCTTCTTCAATGAGCAGTTCTTC. It is translated as CASSLVVGRVFFNEQFF.

As concerns this clone: One end of the junction varies from germline; a read error may be responsible. This sequence joins TRBV27 and TRBJ2-1; TRBD2 aligns across 10 bases. The CDR3 loop spans 12 amino acids. Germline CDR1 is MNHEY and CDR2 is SMNVEV (reference sequence). The chain's CDR3 is CASSFPSGGHLF. CDR3 in DNA: TGTGCCAGCAGTTTTCCTAGCGGGGGTCATCTCTTC.

This clone was detected once. This chain connects TRBV5-6 to TRBJ2-7; 9 positions agree with TRBD1. This CDR3 has 15 residues. The J segment lost 3 bases and the V segment lost 3 bases, leaving 7 bases of the junction unmatched. Per germline, CDR1 SGHDT and CDR2 YYEEEE. The CDR3 reads CASSYDRGVDYEQYF. CDR3 coding DNA: TGTGCCAGCAGCTACGACAGGGGGGTAGACTACGAGCAGTACTTC.

As DNA, the CDR3 is TGTGCCAGCAGCTTTCGGGGGACAGCTGAAGCTTTCTTT. It codes for CASSFRGTAEAFF. The chain recombines TRBV7-9 with TRBJ1-1, with 7 bases lining up with TRBD1. Germline V gene sequence: CDR1 SEHNR, CDR2 FQNEAQ (reference sequence). The ends lost 3 bases at V and 6 bases at J; junction bases unmatched: 4. CDR3 length: 13 amino acids. Using reference TRBV7-9 and TRBJ1-1 for the parts outside the CDR3, the full variable domain is DTGVSQNPRHKITKRGQNVTFRCDPISEHNRLYWYRQTLGQGPEFLTYFQNEAQLEKSRLLSDRFSAERPKGSFSTLEIQRTEQGDSAMYLCASSFRGTAEAFFGQGTRLTVV.

The J gene is TRBJ1-2, the V gene TRBV5-6, with 7 bases that match TRBD1. Germline V gives CDR1 SGHDT, CDR2 YYEEEE. The CDR3 spans 14 residues. Unmatched junction bases numbered 12, after V lost 0 bases and J lost 13 bases. The CDR3 DNA sequence: TGTGCCAGCAGCTTGGTGGGGACAGAGGACGAGAGCACCTTC. Translated, it gives CASSLVGTEDESTF.

This clone was seen a single time. The CDR3 spells CASSPLGGGTDTQYF. The DNA for the CDR3 is TGTGCCAGTAGCCCATTGGGGGGAGGCACAGATACGCAGTATTTT. The chain is built from TRBV19 and TRBJ2-3; TRBD2 is a possible D gene (6 bases). V was clipped by 6 bases and J by 1 base, with 14 bases between them. This CDR3 comprises 15 residues. Germline V gene data show CDR1 as LNHDA and CDR2 as SQIVND (reference sequence).

The chain is built from TRBV28 and TRBJ2-1; 12 bases map to TRBD2. The CDR3 contains 16 residues. V shed 5 bases, J shed 6 bases, and the junction held 8 bases outside the gene matches. The V gene's germline CDR1 is MDHEN and CDR2 SYDVKM. CDR3 sequence: CASSKVTSGRPNEQFF. Written as DNA, the CDR3 is TGTGCCAGCAGTAAGGTCACTAGCGGGAGGCCCAATGAGCAGTTCTTC.

The chain joins TRBV18 to TRBJ1-4; D not resolved. The ends were cut back, 3 bases at V and 5 bases at J, with 13 bases in the middle. Germline lookup yields CDR1 KGHSH and CDR2 LQKENI. The CDR3 runs 15 residues. In DNA form, the CDR3 reads TGTGCCAGCTCACCTACCGGACTGGGAAATGAAAAACTGTTTTTT. This translates into CASSPTGLGNEKLFF.

This clone was counted a single time. The rearrangement joins TRBV5-5 to TRBJ1-2; a weak D match, TRBD1 (6 bases). V shed 4 bases and J shed 4 bases, with 14 bases lying between them. The CDR3 consists of 14 residues. Germline CDR1 and CDR2: SGHKS and YYEKEE (reference sequence). The CDR3 DNA is TGTGCCAGCAGCCCCCCCGGGACATTCTATGGCTACACCTTC. Its translation: CASSPPGTFYGYTF.

The V and J genes are TRBV4-3 and TRBJ2-5; perhaps TRBD1 as D (6 bases). The V end lost 0 bases, the J end lost 2 bases, and 13 bases lay between the germline ends. CDR1 LGHNA and CDR2 YSLEER come from the germline V gene. The CDR3 length is 16 residues. The CDR3 sequence is CASSQDLRQEQETQYF. In DNA form, the CDR3 reads TGCGCCAGCAGCCAAGATTTGAGACAGGAACAAGAGACCCAGTACTTC.

This rearrangement joins TRBV25-1 to TRBJ1-1, with TRBD1 as a possible D gene (6 bases). With 5 bases removed from V and 4 bases from J, the gap between germline ends came to 23 bases. The germline CDR1 and CDR2 sequences are MGHDK and SYGVNS. The CDR3 has 17 amino acids. This CDR3 reads CASSQLGGTGIFTEAFF. CDR3 nucleotide sequence: TGTGCCAGCAGTCAACTAGGGGGTACAGGGATATTCACTGAAGCTTTCTTT. Together with reference TRBV25-1 and TRBJ1-1, the CDR3 gives the full variable domain: EADIYQTPRYLVIGTGKKITLECSQTMGHDKMYWYQQDPGMELHLIHYSYGVNSTEKGDLSSESTVSRIRTEHFPLTLESARPSHTSQYLCASSQLGGTGIFTEAFFGQGTRLTVV.

The chain combines TRBV11-2 with TRBJ2-3; 9 bases agree with TRBD2. The CDR3 is 18 amino acids. Looked up from germline, CDR1 is SGHAT and CDR2 is FQNNGV. The V and J ends lost 5 bases and 4 bases, in that order; junction bases with no gene match: 16. As DNA, the CDR3 is TGTGCCAGCAGCCCGCAGAGACATAGCGGGGGAGTGCCAGATACGCAGTATTTT. This codes for CASSPQRHSGGVPDTQYF.

CDR3: CASSSGPGFEQYF. The CDR3 DNA sequence: TGTGCCAGCAGCTCAGGACCAGGGTTCGAGCAGTACTTC. V usage is TRBV7-3 and J usage is TRBJ2-7; D may be TRBD1 (5 bases). Germline CDR1 SGHTA, CDR2 FQGTGA. The CDR3 consists of 13 residues. Deletions cut 4 bases from V and 6 bases from J, with 13 bases between.

The chain is built from TRBV19 and TRBJ1-5, with D possibly matching TRBD1 (6 bases). Germline values: CDR1 LNHDA, CDR2 SQIVND (reference sequence). The V end was cut by 7 bases, the J end by 6 bases, with 19 bases between. This CDR3 is built from 15 residues. CDR3 coding DNA: TGTGCCAGTACCGCGACAGGTTGGGCGGTTCAGCCCCAGCATTTT. Its protein product is CASTATGWAVQPQHF.